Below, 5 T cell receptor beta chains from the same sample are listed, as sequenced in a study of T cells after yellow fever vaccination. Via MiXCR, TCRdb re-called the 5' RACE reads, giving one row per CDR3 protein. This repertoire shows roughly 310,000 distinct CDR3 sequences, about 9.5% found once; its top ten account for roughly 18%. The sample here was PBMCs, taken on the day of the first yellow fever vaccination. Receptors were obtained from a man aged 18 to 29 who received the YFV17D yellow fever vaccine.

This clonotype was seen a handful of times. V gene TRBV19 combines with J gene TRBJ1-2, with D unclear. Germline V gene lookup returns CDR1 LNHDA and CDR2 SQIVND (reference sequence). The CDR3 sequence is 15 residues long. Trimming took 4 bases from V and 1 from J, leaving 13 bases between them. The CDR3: CASSTSEDGNYGYTF. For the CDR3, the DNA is TGTGCCAGTAGTACCTCGGAGGACGGTAACTATGGCTACACCTTC.

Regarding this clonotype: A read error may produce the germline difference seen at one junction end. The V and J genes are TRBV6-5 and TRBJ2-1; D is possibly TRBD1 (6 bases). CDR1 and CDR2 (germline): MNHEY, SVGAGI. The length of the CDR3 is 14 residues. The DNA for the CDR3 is TGTGCCAGCAGTTACAGCAGGGGATACAATGAGCAGCTCTTC. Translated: CASSYSRGYNEQLF.

The DNA of the CDR3 is TGTGCCAGCAGTTTAATCCCACAAGAGACCCAGTACTTC. This encodes CASSLIPQETQYF. This sequence joins TRBV27 and TRBJ2-5; D unresolved. V gave up 2 bases and J gave up 2 bases, with 6 bases separating them. Germline assignment: CDR1 MNHEY and CDR2 SMNVEV (reference sequence). This CDR3 comprises 13 residues.

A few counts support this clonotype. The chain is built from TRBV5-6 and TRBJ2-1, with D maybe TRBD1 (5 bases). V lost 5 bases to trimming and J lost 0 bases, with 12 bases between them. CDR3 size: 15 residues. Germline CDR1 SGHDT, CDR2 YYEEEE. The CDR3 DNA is TGTGCCAGCAGGGTTACAGGAAGCTCCTACAATGAGCAGTTCTTC. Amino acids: CASRVTGSSYNEQFF.

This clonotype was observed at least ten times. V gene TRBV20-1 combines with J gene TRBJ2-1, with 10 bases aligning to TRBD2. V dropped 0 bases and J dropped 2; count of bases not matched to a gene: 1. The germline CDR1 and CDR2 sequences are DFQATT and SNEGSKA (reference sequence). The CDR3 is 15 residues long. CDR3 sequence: CSARELAGAYNEQFF. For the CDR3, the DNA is TGCAGTGCTAGAGAGCTAGCGGGGGCCTACAATGAGCAGTTCTTC.